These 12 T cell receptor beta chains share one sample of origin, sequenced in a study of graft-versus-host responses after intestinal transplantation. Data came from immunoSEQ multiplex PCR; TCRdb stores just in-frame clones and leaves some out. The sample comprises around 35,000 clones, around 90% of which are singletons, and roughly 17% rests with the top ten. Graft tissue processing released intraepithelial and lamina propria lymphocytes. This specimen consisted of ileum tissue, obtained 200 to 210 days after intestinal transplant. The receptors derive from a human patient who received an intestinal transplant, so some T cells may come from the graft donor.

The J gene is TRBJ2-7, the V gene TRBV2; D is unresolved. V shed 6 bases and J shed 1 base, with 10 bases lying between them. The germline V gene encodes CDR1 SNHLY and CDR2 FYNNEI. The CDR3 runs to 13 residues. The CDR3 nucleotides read TGTGCCAGCAGGGCGGACGTTTCCTACGAGCAGTACTTC. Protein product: CASRADVSYEQYF.

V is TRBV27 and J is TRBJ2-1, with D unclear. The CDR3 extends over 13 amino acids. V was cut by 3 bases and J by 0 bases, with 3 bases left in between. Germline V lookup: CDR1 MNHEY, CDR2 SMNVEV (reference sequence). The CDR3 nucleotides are TGTGCCAGCAGTTTCAGCTCCTACAATGAGCAGTTCTTC. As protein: CASSFSSYNEQFF.

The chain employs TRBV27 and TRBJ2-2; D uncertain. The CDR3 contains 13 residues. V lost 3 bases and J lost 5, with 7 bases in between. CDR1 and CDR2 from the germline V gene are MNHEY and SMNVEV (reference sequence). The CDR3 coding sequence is TGTGCCAGCAGTTTCTTTGGAACCGGGGAGCTGTTTTTT. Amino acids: CASSFFGTGELFF.

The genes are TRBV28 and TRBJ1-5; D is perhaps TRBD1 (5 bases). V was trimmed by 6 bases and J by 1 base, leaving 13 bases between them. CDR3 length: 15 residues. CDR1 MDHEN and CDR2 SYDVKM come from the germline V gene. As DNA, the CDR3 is TGTGCCAGCAGATTCAGGGATATGAGCAATCAGCCCCAGCATTTT. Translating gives CASRFRDMSNQPQHF.

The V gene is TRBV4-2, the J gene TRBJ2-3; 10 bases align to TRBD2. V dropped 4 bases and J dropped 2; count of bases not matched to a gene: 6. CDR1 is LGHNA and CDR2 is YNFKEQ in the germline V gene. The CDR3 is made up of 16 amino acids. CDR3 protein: CASSLRTSGFTDTQYF. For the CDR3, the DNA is TGTGCCAGCAGCCTACGGACTAGCGGTTTCACAGATACGCAGTATTTT.

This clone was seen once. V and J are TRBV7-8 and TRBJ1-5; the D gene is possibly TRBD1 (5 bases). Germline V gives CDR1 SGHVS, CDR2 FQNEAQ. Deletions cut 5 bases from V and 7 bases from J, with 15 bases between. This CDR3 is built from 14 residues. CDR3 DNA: TGTGCCAGCAGCCAAACCTCCGGGACGCAGCCCCAGCATTTT. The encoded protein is CASSQTSGTQPQHF.

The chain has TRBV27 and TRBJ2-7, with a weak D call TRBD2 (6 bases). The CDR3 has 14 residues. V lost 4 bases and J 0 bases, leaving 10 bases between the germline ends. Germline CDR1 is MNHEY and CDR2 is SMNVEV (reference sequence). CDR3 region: CASSYQTSSYEQYF. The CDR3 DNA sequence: TGTGCCAGCAGTTACCAGACTAGCTCCTACGAGCAGTACTTC.

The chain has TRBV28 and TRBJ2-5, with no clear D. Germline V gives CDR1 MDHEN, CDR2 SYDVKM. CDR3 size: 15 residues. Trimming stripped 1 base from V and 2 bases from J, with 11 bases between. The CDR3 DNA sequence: TGTGCCAGCAGTTTATCTGGGATACAGCAAGAGACCCAGTACTTC. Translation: CASSLSGIQQETQYF.

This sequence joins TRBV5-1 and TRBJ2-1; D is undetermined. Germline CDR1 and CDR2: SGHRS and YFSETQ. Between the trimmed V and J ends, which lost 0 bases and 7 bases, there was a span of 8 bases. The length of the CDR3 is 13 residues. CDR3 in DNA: TGCGCCAGCAGCTTGGTCAGTGGAAATGAGCAGTTCTTC. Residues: CASSLVSGNEQFF.

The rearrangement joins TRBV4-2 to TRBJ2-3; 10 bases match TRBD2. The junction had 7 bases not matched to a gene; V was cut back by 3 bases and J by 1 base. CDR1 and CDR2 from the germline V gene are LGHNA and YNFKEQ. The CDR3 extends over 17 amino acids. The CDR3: CASSQAYGTSGTDTQYF. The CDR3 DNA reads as TGTGCCAGCAGCCAGGCTTACGGGACTAGCGGCACAGATACGCAGTATTTT.

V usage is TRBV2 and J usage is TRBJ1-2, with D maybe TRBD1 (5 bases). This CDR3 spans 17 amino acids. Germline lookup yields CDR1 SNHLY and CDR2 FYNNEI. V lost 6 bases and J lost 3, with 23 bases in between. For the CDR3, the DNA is TGTGCCAGCAGGGGGGGTGTTTTGGGCGCGAAGGACTATGGCTACACCTTC. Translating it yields CASRGGVLGAKDYGYTF. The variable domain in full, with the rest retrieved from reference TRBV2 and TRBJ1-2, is EPEVTQTPSHQVTQMGQEVILRCVPISNHLYFYWYRQILGQKVEFLVSFYNNEISEKSEIFDDQFSVERPDGSNFTLKIRSTKLEDSAMYFCASRGGVLGAKDYGYTFGSGTRLTVV.

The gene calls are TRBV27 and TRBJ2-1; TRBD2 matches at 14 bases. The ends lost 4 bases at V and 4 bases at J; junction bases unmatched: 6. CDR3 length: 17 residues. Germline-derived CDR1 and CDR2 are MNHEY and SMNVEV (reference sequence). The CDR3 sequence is CASSYGTSGGLYNEQFF. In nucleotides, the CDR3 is TGTGCCAGCAGTTACGGGACTAGCGGGGGTTTATACAATGAGCAGTTCTTC.